The present T cell receptor beta chain was sequenced within a study of blood T cells in healthy people across ages. Overall study results and limits: When set beside aged donors, long-lived donors presented more naive CD4+ cells and higher diversity.

Worth noting for this clonotype: The target antigen is unknown.

There were healthy Caucasian individuals from Russia, aged about 6 to 100, serving as donors. For the second PCR, which ran for about 7 to 11 cycles, a sample-barcoded 5' primer and a J-beta primer mix were used. Carrying 12 random nucleotides, a template-switch adaptor labeled each individual cDNA molecule. MiXCR, run by TCRdb on the 5' RACE reads, gives a single entry per CDR3 protein. The table shows fewer than 950,000 distinct CDR3 sequences, with 53% occurring only once. The TCR comes from a man older than 75 in good health. The sequenced sample was blood.

The CDR3 nucleotides are TGTGCCAGCAGGTCCACAGGACTCTCCCCCTACGAGCAGTACTTC. Protein product: CASRSTGLSPYEQYF. This chain joins TRBV2 and TRBJ2-7; D tentatively reads TRBD1 or TRBD2 (5 bases each). The ends were cut back, 6 bases at V and 2 bases at J, with 17 bases in the middle. The CDR3 extends over 15 amino acids. The germline CDR1 and CDR2 sequences are SNHLY and FYNNEI.